The rows below give T cell receptor beta chains drawn from one sample of a study of blood T cell repertoires in COVID-19. TCRdb keeps only in-frame clones here, not all; method: immunoSEQ multiplex PCR. The sample lists some 65,000 clones; around 88% were seen once. The sequenced sample was peripheral blood. The receptors derive from a woman aged 80 or older with active COVID-19. Each CDR3 is given with its conserved first and last residue. Each record gives: D gene, clone size, V gene, CDR3 length, J gene, CDR3 protein, CDR3 DNA. A D gene is named only where the DNA matches it firmly. Size is stated for part of the rows, as once, few or many counts, or as a class when the clone is expanded.

D: .; size: .; V: TRBV2; length: 13; J: TRBJ2-2; CDR3: CAATEGNTGELFF; DNA: TGTGCCGCGACAGAAGGCAACACCGGGGAGCTGTTTTTT
D: .; size: .; V: TRBV5-1; length: 15; J: TRBJ1-4; CDR3: CASSAWDTPNEKLFF; DNA: TGCGCCAGCAGCGCCTGGGACACACCTAATGAAAAACTGTTTTTT
D: .; size: .; V: TRBV6-5; length: 14; J: TRBJ1-6; CDR3: CASGKGGAYSPLHF; DNA: TGTGCCAGCGGAAAAGGGGGGGCTTATTCACCCCTCCACTTT
D: TRBD1; size: .; V: TRBV4-2; length: 15; J: TRBJ2-7; CDR3: CASSQDHGQGYEQYF; DNA: TGTGCCAGCAGCCAAGATCATGGACAGGGTTACGAGCAGTACTTC
D: TRBD1; size: .; V: TRBV5-1; length: 15; J: TRBJ2-7; CDR3: CASSSYRGPTYEQYF; DNA: TGCGCCAGCAGCTCTTACAGGGGGCCCACCTACGAGCAGTACTTC
D: .; size: .; V: TRBV4-1; length: 13; J: TRBJ1-1; CDR3: CASKYRVNTEAFF; DNA: TGCGCCAGCAAGTACAGGGTTAACACTGAAGCTTTCTTT
D: .; size: .; V: TRBV18; length: 11; J: TRBJ2-7; CDR3: CASSTGDEQYF; DNA: TGTGCCAGCTCAACGGGGGACGAGCAGTACTTC
D: .; size: .; V: TRBV19; length: 13; J: TRBJ2-7; CDR3: CASSIGGVSEQYF; DNA: TGTGCCAGTAGTATCGGAGGGGTCTCCGAGCAGTACTTC
D: .; size: .; V: TRBV19; length: 15; J: TRBJ2-3; CDR3: CASSMKLAGTDTQYF; DNA: TGTGCCAGTAGTATGAAGCTAGCTGGCACAGATACGCAGTATTTT
D: .; size: .; V: TRBV5-1; length: 14; J: TRBJ2-3; CDR3: CASGKVGDTDTQYF; DNA: TGCGCCAGCGGAAAGGTAGGGGACACAGATACGCAGTATTTT
D: .; size: .; V: TRBV2; length: 13; J: TRBJ1-2; CDR3: CASSEWDSYGYTF; DNA: TGTGCCAGCAGTGAATGGGACTCTTATGGCTACACCTTC
D: .; size: .; V: TRBV9; length: 15; J: TRBJ2-3; CDR3: CASSAAGVLTDTQYF; DNA: TGTGCCAGCAGCGCAGCCGGGGTCCTAACAGATACGCAGTATTTT
D: .; size: .; V: TRBV4-3; length: 14; J: TRBJ1-2; CDR3: CASSQVSRDGGYTF; DNA: TGCGCCAGCAGCCAAGTTAGCAGGGATGGTGGCTACACCTTC
D: TRBD1; size: once; V: TRBV27; length: 14; J: TRBJ1-1; CDR3: CASRPGTGGHEAFF; DNA: TGTGCCAGCAGGCCCGGGACAGGAGGCCATGAAGCTTTCTTT
D: TRBD1; size: .; V: TRBV7-9; length: 15; J: TRBJ2-3; CDR3: CASGGQGTGSDTQYF; DNA: TGTGCCAGCGGGGGACAGGGAACGGGATCAGATACGCAGTATTTT
D: .; size: .; V: TRBV6-6; length: 14; J: TRBJ2-5; CDR3: CASSYSGQGETQYF; DNA: TGTGCCAGCAGTTACTCGGGGCAGGGGGAGACCCAGTACTTC
D: .; size: .; V: TRBV5-1; length: 14; J: TRBJ2-3; CDR3: CASSLGQATDTQYF; DNA: TGCGCCAGCAGCTTGGGCCAGGCCACAGATACGCAGTATTTT
D: .; size: .; V: TRBV11-1; length: 14; J: TRBJ1-2; CDR3: CASSYSTEHYGYTF; DNA: TGTGCCAGCAGCTACTCGACGGAGCATTATGGCTACACCTTC
D: .; size: .; V: TRBV7-9; length: 15; J: TRBJ1-5; CDR3: CASSPPGGSNQPQHF; DNA: TGTGCCAGCAGCCCGCCCGGGGGGAGCAATCAGCCCCAGCATTTT
D: TRBD1; size: .; V: TRBV6-1; length: 16; J: TRBJ2-6; CDR3: CASSGQGYSGANVLTF; DNA: TGTGCCAGCAGTGGACAGGGGTACTCTGGGGCCAACGTCCTGACTTTC
D: TRBD2; size: .; V: TRBV5-1; length: 20; J: TRBJ2-1; CDR3: CASSALSGLAGASSYNEQFF; DNA: TGCGCCAGCAGCGCACTCTCCGGACTAGCGGGTGCTAGCTCCTACAATGAGCAGTTCTTC
D: TRBD2; size: .; V: TRBV7-8; length: 17; J: TRBJ2-3; CDR3: CASSFPMGGGYTDTQYF; DNA: TGTGCCAGCAGCTTTCCTATGGGCGGGGGTTACACAGATACGCAGTATTTT
D: .; size: .; V: TRBV9; length: 16; J: TRBJ2-3; CDR3: CASSPRPMDSPDTQYF; DNA: TGTGCCAGCAGCCCCCGACCGATGGACTCTCCAGATACGCAGTATTTT
D: TRBD1; size: .; V: TRBV29-1; length: 13; J: TRBJ1-1; CDR3: CSVETDRDTEAFF; DNA: TGCAGCGTTGAGACCGACAGGGACACTGAAGCTTTCTTT
D: .; size: .; V: TRBV25-1; length: 14; J: TRBJ1-4; CDR3: CASSDSRGGEKLFF; DNA: TGTGCCAGCAGTGATTCCAGGGGTGGTGAAAAACTGTTTTTT
D: TRBD1; size: .; V: TRBV10-3; length: 15; J: TRBJ2-1; CDR3: CAITKGVGQGDEQFF; DNA: TGTGCCATCACCAAGGGGGTGGGTCAGGGGGATGAGCAGTTCTTC
D: TRBD1; size: .; V: TRBV6-5; length: 14; J: TRBJ2-7; CDR3: CASNLDRAHGEQYF; DNA: TGTGCCAGCAATCTCGACAGGGCCCACGGCGAGCAGTACTTC
D: .; size: .; V: TRBV7-9; length: 14; J: TRBJ2-1; CDR3: CASSPRTSYNEQFF; DNA: TGTGCCAGCAGCCCACGAACTAGCTACAATGAGCAGTTCTTC
D: .; size: .; V: TRBV10-3; length: 14; J: TRBJ1-5; CDR3: CALTLVLVERPQRF; DNA: TGTGCCTTAACCCTAGTGTTGGTTGAGCGACCCCAACGCTTT
D: TRBD2; size: .; V: TRBV9; length: 15; J: TRBJ2-1; CDR3: CASSVGLAGGLEQFF; DNA: TGTGCCAGCAGCGTCGGGCTAGCGGGGGGTTTAGAGCAGTTCTTC
D: TRBD2; size: few; V: TRBV30; length: 16; J: TRBJ2-1; CDR3: CAWSVRTSSWLSEQFF; DNA: TGTGCCTGGAGTGTGAGGACTAGCTCCTGGTTAAGCGAGCAGTTCTTC
D: TRBD2; size: .; V: TRBV19; length: 14; J: TRBJ2-3; CDR3: CATRGLAGTDTQYF; DNA: TGTGCCACTAGGGGGCTAGCGGGGACAGATACGCAGTATTTT
D: .; size: .; V: TRBV30; length: 13; J: TRBJ2-3; CDR3: CAWSEGRTDTQYF; DNA: TGTGCCTGGAGTGAGGGGCGCACAGATACGCAGTATTTT
D: .; size: .; V: TRBV5-6; length: 13; J: TRBJ1-6; CDR3: CASSLGADSPLHF; DNA: TGTGCCAGCAGCTTGGGAGCGGATTCACCCCTCCACTTT
D: TRBD1; size: .; V: TRBV7-2; length: 13; J: TRBJ1-2; CDR3: CASSLARQGSYTF; DNA: TGTGCCAGCAGCTTAGCCCGACAGGGAAGCTACACCTTC
D: TRBD2; size: .; V: TRBV7-9; length: 19; J: TRBJ2-5; CDR3: CASSLEAGLAGGPEETQYF; DNA: TGTGCCAGCAGCTTAGAAGCCGGACTAGCGGGGGGGCCGGAAGAGACCCAGTACTTC
D: TRBD1; size: .; V: TRBV30; length: 13; J: TRBJ1-1; CDR3: CAWSEQGAFEAFF; DNA: TGTGCCTGGAGTGAACAGGGGGCTTTTGAAGCTTTCTTT
D: .; size: .; V: TRBV7-9; length: 13; J: TRBJ2-7; CDR3: CASSFWGPYEQYF; DNA: TGTGCCAGCAGCTTTTGGGGGCCTTACGAGCAGTACTTC
D: .; size: .; V: TRBV29-1; length: 12; J: TRBJ1-2; CDR3: CSVGVQGGGYTF; DNA: TGCAGCGTTGGTGTCCAGGGAGGCGGCTACACCTTC
D: .; size: .; V: TRBV2; length: 12; J: TRBJ1-2; CDR3: CASSWRNYGYTF; DNA: TGTGCCAGCTCGTGGCGGAACTATGGCTACACCTTC
D: TRBD1; size: .; V: TRBV4-3; length: 13; J: TRBJ1-2; CDR3: CASSQGTGDGYTF; DNA: TGCGCCAGCAGCCAGGGGACAGGGGATGGCTACACCTTC
D: .; size: .; V: TRBV5-1; length: 12; J: TRBJ2-1; CDR3: CASSVGGNEQFF; DNA: TGCGCCAGCAGCGTCGGGGGCAATGAGCAGTTCTTC
D: .; size: .; V: TRBV6-1; length: 15; J: TRBJ2-3; CDR3: CASSELQPRTDTQYF; DNA: TGTGCCAGCAGTGAGTTACAGCCTCGCACAGATACGCAGTATTTT
D: TRBD2; size: .; V: TRBV10-2; length: 15; J: TRBJ2-1; CDR3: CASSLLAGGYNEQFF; DNA: TGCGCCAGCAGCCTTTTAGCGGGGGGCTACAATGAGCAGTTCTTC
D: TRBD2; size: .; V: TRBV9; length: 15; J: TRBJ2-1; CDR3: CASRKGASGEHEQFF; DNA: TGTGCCAGCAGGAAGGGGGCTAGCGGGGAGCATGAGCAGTTCTTC
D: .; size: .; V: TRBV29-1; length: 13; J: TRBJ1-1; CDR3: CSVERTGPLEAFF; DNA: TGCAGCGTTGAACGAACAGGGCCCCTTGAAGCTTTCTTT
D: .; size: .; V: TRBV7-2; length: 15; J: TRBJ2-5; CDR3: CASSPLGGWGETQYF; DNA: TGTGCCAGCAGCCCCTTAGGGGGATGGGGGGAGACCCAGTACTTC
D: .; size: .; V: TRBV5-1; length: 13; J: TRBJ1-1; CDR3: CASSSRMNTEAFF; DNA: TGCGCCAGCAGCTCGAGGATGAACACTGAAGCTTTCTTT
D: .; size: once; V: TRBV3-1/TRBV3-2; length: 13; J: TRBJ1-1; CDR3: CASSQAVNTEAFF; DNA: TGTGCCAGCAGCCAAGCGGTGAACACTGAAGCTTTCTTT